The clone carrying this T cell receptor beta chain appeared once. The data were obtained in a study of blood T cell repertoires in COVID-19. About the study: Sites across the United States, Italy and Spain contributed samples from acute and convalescent COVID-19. From T cells, B-cell-depleted T cells, or PBMCs came the material, which was cDNA or gDNA.

Germline CDR1 KGHDR, CDR2 SFDVKD. V shed 9 bases, J shed 7 bases, and the junction held 8 bases outside the gene matches. CDR3 length: 14 amino acids. Authors' methods: It was from reference gene primer amplification that nucleated cell counts were estimated. Generated by immunoSEQ multiplex PCR, the TCRdb table keeps only in-frame clones and is missing some. The DNA gave D and trimming, while V, J and clone size come from that table. The sample shows about 190,000 clones, 85% to 90% of them seen only once. Enrolled during active infection, Seattle patients were then followed longitudinally. The source material was peripheral blood. The V gene is TRBV24-1, the J gene TRBJ2-1; 10 bases line up with TRBD1. The source is a woman in her 70s with COVID-19, enrolled during active disease. The CDR3 spells CATAGQGRINEQFF. The CDR3, as DNA: TGTGCCACCGCGGGACAGGGGAGGATAAATGAGCAGTTCTTC.